This T cell receptor (beta chain) was documented in a study of T cell responses to AZD1222 COVID-19 vaccine. General observations from the study: The sample set comprised mostly white British donors with more females, and clonal diversity was possibly underestimated.

Measured with immunoSEQ multiplex PCR; TCRdb has only the in-frame clones, and not every one. Found here are fewer than 130,000 clones, about 94% of them singletons; the top ten hold about 3.1%. This clone was counted once. What it binds is unknown. The sequence was collected from an adult who received the AZD1222 COVID-19 vaccine. Sample: peripheral blood, taken 28 days after the second AZD1222 dose.

CDR3 residues: CASSYLAGVEKLFF. The CDR3 region has the DNA TGTGCCAGCAGTTACCTCGCAGGGGTTGAAAAACTGTTTTTT. This chain connects TRBV6-5 to TRBJ1-4; a weak D match, TRBD1 (6 bases). The CDR3 has 14 residues. Per the germline V gene, CDR1 is MNHEY and CDR2 is SVGAGI. V was shortened by 2 bases and J by 7 bases, with 11 bases between the two germline ends.